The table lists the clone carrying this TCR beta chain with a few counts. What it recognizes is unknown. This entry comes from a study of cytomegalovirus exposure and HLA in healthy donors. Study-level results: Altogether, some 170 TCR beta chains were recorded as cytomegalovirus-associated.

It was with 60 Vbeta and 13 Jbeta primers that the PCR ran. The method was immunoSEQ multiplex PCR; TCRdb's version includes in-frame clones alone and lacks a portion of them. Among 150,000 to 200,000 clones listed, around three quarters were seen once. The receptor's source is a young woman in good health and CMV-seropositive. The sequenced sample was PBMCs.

This CDR3 reads CASSPYREGTEAFF. The CDR3 nucleotides are TGTGCCAGCAGCCCCTACAGGGAGGGGACTGAAGCTTTCTTT. The rearrangement links TRBV7-2 to TRBJ1-1, with a possible D match to TRBD1 (6 bases). Germline V gene lookup returns CDR1 SGHTA and CDR2 FQGNSA. V dropped 5 bases and J dropped 5 bases, with 15 bases sitting between them. The CDR3 is 14 residues long.